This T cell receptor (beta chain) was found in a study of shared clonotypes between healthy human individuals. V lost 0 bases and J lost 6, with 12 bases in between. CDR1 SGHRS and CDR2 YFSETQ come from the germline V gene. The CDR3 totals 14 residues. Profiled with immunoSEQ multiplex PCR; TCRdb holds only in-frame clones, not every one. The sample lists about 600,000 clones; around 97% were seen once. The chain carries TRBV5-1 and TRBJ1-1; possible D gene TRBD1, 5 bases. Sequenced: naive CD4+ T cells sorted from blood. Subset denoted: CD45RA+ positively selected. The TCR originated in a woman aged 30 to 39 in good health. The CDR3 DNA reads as TGCGCCAGCAGCTTGGCCGGGGGTCGGTCTGAAGCTTTCTTT. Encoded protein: CASSLAGGRSEAFF.